These T cell receptor beta chains were read from a single sample in a study of CD8+ T cells in alopecia areata. TCRdb keeps only in-frame clones here, not all; method: immunoSEQ multiplex PCR. Seen here are 6,500 to 8,000 clones, about three fifths observed once, and the top ten hold about 13%. Source: skin, taken at week 0. Receptors originate from a human donor with alopecia areata. Each CDR3 is given with its conserved first and last residue. Each record gives: CDR3 protein, CDR3 DNA, V gene, CDR3 length, J gene, clone size, D gene. A D gene is named only where the DNA matches it firmly. Some rows mark clone size as missing; the rest say once, few, many or name a class of expanded clone.

CASLSRDSQIGELFF,TGTGCCAGCCTCTCCCGGGACAGCCAGATCGGGGAGCTGTTTTTT,TRBV2,15,TRBJ2-2,.,TRBD1
CASTPEGGRTGQYF,TGTGCCAGTACCCCAGAGGGGGGACGGACGGGACAGTACTTC,TRBV19,14,TRBJ2-5,.,.
CASSPTSGTYNEQFF,TGTGCCAGCAGCCCGACTAGCGGGACCTACAATGAGCAGTTCTTC,TRBV7-9,15,TRBJ2-1,.,TRBD2
CASSIGLAGAGEQYF,TGTGCCAGCAGCATTGGACTAGCGGGAGCTGGCGAGCAGTACTTC,TRBV7-2,15,TRBJ2-7,.,TRBD2
CAWTPLGVPGAFF,TGTGCCTGGACCCCATTGGGGGTACCTGGAGCTTTCTTT,TRBV30,13,TRBJ1-1,once,.
CATLGQSFYEQYF,TGTGCCACCTTGGGACAGAGTTTCTACGAGCAGTACTTC,TRBV6-5,13,TRBJ2-7,.,TRBD1
CASSRRTGAAGDTQYF,TGTGCCAGCAGCAGACGGACAGGGGCGGCTGGGGATACGCAGTATTTT,TRBV11-2,16,TRBJ2-3,.,TRBD1
CSVLHTEAFF,TGCAGCGTCCTCCACACTGAAGCTTTCTTT,TRBV29-1,10,TRBJ1-1,.,.
CASSLNGRGADTQYF,TGTGCCAGCAGCTTAAACGGGAGAGGGGCAGATACGCAGTATTTT,TRBV7-2,15,TRBJ2-3,.,.
CASSLDVSGANVLTF,TGCGCCAGCAGCTTGGATGTCTCTGGGGCCAACGTCCTGACTTTC,TRBV5-1,15,TRBJ2-6,once,.
CASSPRLAGVSEQYF,TGTGCCAGCAGTCCCCGGCTAGCGGGAGTTTCCGAGCAGTACTTC,TRBV6-5,15,TRBJ2-7,few,TRBD2
CASSLTSGSEAGELFF,TGTGCCAGCAGCCTGACTAGCGGGAGTGAAGCCGGGGAGCTGTTTTTT,TRBV7-8,16,TRBJ2-2,.,TRBD2
CASRVAGREYYEQYF,TGTGCCAGTAGGGTAGCGGGCAGGGAATACTACGAGCAGTACTTC,TRBV19,15,TRBJ2-7,few,TRBD2
CASSESAGGTGVYEQYF,TGCGCCAGCAGTGAGTCTGCAGGCGGGACGGGGGTCTACGAGCAGTACTTC,TRBV10-1,17,TRBJ2-7,.,.
CASSAFTGINEKLFF,TGTGCCAGCAGCGCCTTTACAGGGATTAATGAAAAACTGTTTTTT,TRBV9,15,TRBJ1-4,.,.
CASSWPPSTEQFF,TGCGCCAGCAGCTGGCCTCCTTCCACTGAGCAGTTCTTC,TRBV5-1,13,TRBJ2-1,.,.
CASSIRGTEAFF,TGTGCCAGTAGTATTCGGGGAACTGAAGCTTTCTTT,TRBV19,12,TRBJ1-1,.,.
CASSDYQPQHF,TGTGCCAGCAGTGATTATCAGCCCCAGCATTTT,TRBV6-1,11,TRBJ1-5,.,.
CASSPQRQGALQETQYF,TGTGCCAGCAGCCCTCAGCGACAGGGGGCCCTTCAAGAGACCCAGTACTTC,TRBV7-9,17,TRBJ2-5,few,TRBD1
CAWSVGGGQPQHF,TGTGCCTGGAGTGTAGGGGGGGGGCAGCCCCAGCATTTT,TRBV30,13,TRBJ1-5,.,.
CASSPGTGWGFTDTQYF,TGTGCCAGCAGCCCCGGGACGGGCTGGGGTTTCACAGATACGCAGTATTTT,TRBV7-3,17,TRBJ2-3,.,.
CASSKRSGGPTEAFF,TGTGCCAGCAGCAAGAGGTCAGGGGGCCCCACTGAAGCTTTCTTT,TRBV7-8,15,TRBJ1-1,few,TRBD1
CASSSTGGADTQYF,TGCGCCAGCAGCTCCACAGGGGGTGCAGATACGCAGTATTTT,TRBV5-1,14,TRBJ2-3,few,TRBD1
CASARTSGRADTQYF,TGTGCCAGCGCCAGGACTAGCGGGAGAGCAGATACGCAGTATTTT,TRBV2,15,TRBJ2-3,few,TRBD2
CASNQGTGELFF,TGTGCCAGCAACCAGGGCACCGGGGAGCTGTTTTTT,TRBV2,12,TRBJ2-2,medium-sized,.
CASSPTAGALNNEQFF,TGTGCCAGCTCACCCACGGCAGGGGCCCTCAACAATGAGCAGTTCTTC,TRBV18,16,TRBJ2-1,.,.
CAESSGNIQYF,TGTGCCGAAAGTTCCGGGAACATTCAGTACTTC,TRBV6-1,11,TRBJ2-4,.,.
CASSLRGGDYNEQFF,TGTGCCAGCAGCTTAAGAGGGGGGGACTACAATGAGCAGTTCTTC,TRBV7-2,15,TRBJ2-1,.,.
CASSYPLAGGYNEQFF,TGTGCCAGCAGCTATCCCCTAGCGGGAGGATACAATGAGCAGTTCTTC,TRBV5-5,16,TRBJ2-1,.,TRBD2
CSVRGGVATDTQYF,TGCAGCGTGCGCGGGGGGGTGGCGACAGATACGCAGTATTTT,TRBV29-1,14,TRBJ2-3,once,TRBD2
CATEGVYEQYF,TGTGCCACAGAGGGAGTGTACGAGCAGTACTTC,TRBV6-6,11,TRBJ2-7,few,.
CASSVTSGSRNEQFF,TGTGCCAGCAGCGTGACTAGCGGGAGTCGGAATGAGCAGTTCTTC,TRBV9,15,TRBJ2-1,.,TRBD2
CAWSPDRGSWSGKQFF,TGTGCCTGGAGCCCCGACCGTGGGAGCTGGTCGGGGAAGCAGTTCTTC,TRBV30,16,TRBJ2-1,.,.
CASSLTDGEKENYGYTF,TGTGCCAGCAGCTTAACTGACGGCGAAAAAGAAAACTATGGCTACACCTTC,TRBV7-3,17,TRBJ1-2,.,.
CASRAGGDAGELFF,TGTGCCAGCAGAGCGGGAGGGGACGCCGGGGAGCTGTTTTTT,TRBV6-5,14,TRBJ2-2,.,TRBD2
CAWSVGTGAYEQYF,TGTGCCTGGAGTGTGGGGACAGGTGCCTACGAGCAGTACTTC,TRBV30,14,TRBJ2-7,.,TRBD1
CASRGQGGNQPQHF,TGTGCCAGCAGAGGACAGGGAGGCAATCAGCCCCAGCATTTT,TRBV6-5,14,TRBJ1-5,once,TRBD1
CASSLAGGAREQYF,TGCGCCAGCAGCTTGGCGGGAGGAGCGAGGGAGCAGTACTTC,TRBV5-1,14,TRBJ2-7,.,TRBD2
CASSPGQVGADTQYF,TGTGCCAGCTCACCGGGACAGGTGGGAGCAGATACGCAGTATTTT,TRBV18,15,TRBJ2-3,.,TRBD1
CASSEASGTTDTQYF,TGTGCCAGCAGTGAAGCGAGCGGGACCACAGATACGCAGTATTTT,TRBV6-1,15,TRBJ2-3,.,TRBD2
CASSVESDSYNEQFF,TGTGCCAGCAGCGTAGAGAGTGACTCCTACAATGAGCAGTTCTTC,TRBV9,15,TRBJ2-1,.,.
CASSLPDRSSYEQYF,TGCGCCAGCAGCTTGCCAGACAGGAGCTCCTACGAGCAGTACTTC,TRBV5-1,15,TRBJ2-7,.,.
CASSPLAENTEAFF,TGTGCCAGCTCACCACTGGCAGAGAACACTGAAGCTTTCTTT,TRBV18,14,TRBJ1-1,.,.
CASNNRESSGNTIYF,TGTGCCAGCAACAACCGGGAGAGCTCTGGAAACACCATATATTTT,TRBV21-1,15,TRBJ1-3,few,.
CASSMQSPDTQYF,TGTGCCAGTAGTATGCAGTCTCCGGATACGCAGTATTTT,TRBV19,13,TRBJ2-3,.,.
CASSDSGGGSFF,TGTGCCAGCAGTGACTCTGGAGGGGGCTCTTTCTTT,TRBV6-4,12,TRBJ1-1,.,TRBD1
CASSTFRATEAFF,TGTGCCAGCAGCACCTTCCGGGCAACTGAAGCTTTCTTT,TRBV7-2,13,TRBJ1-1,medium-sized,.
CASSPGPPVASEQYF,TGTGCCAGCAGCCCCGGACCCCCGGTGGCCTCCGAGCAGTACTTC,TRBV7-7,15,TRBJ2-7,few,.